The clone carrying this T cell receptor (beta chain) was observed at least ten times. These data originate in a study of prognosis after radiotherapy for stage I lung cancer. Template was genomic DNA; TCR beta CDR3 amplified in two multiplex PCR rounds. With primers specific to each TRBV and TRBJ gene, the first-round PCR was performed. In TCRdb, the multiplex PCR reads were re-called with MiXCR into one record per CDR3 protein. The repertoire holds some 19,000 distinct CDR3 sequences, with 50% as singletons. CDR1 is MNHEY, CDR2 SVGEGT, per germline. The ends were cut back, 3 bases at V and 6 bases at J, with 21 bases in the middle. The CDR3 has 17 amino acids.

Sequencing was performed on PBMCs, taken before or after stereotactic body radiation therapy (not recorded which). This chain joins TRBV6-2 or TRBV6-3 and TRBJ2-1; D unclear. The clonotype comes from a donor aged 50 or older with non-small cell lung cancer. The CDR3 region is CASSYSVGPDGGNEQFF. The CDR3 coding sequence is TGTGCCAGCAGTTATTCGGTAGGCCCGGATGGCGGCAATGAGCAGTTCTTC.